Sequencing of this T cell receptor beta chain was carried out in a study of human T cells and chemical hapten exposure. Unmatched junction bases numbered 8, after V lost 5 bases and J lost 3 bases. This CDR3 has 17 amino acids. Germline CDR1 is SGHAT and CDR2 is FQNNGV. TCRdb reanalysed the RACE reads using MiXCR and keeps one entry per CDR3 protein. Counted here are 100,000 to 150,000 distinct CDR3 sequences, 13% occurring once; the ten biggest clones make up approximately 3%. Only a few counts were recorded for this clonotype. As for time point: pre-sensitization, week 0. Regarding treatment: therapeutic diphenylcyclopropenone sensitization with weekly scalp DPC.

The input for sequencing was whole blood, taken in connection with sensitization to the hapten diphenylcyclopropenone (DPC). This sequence was found in a woman in her late teens or twenties with alopecia areata. Some clones in this sample may be carry-over from other donors' samples. V usage is TRBV11-2 and J usage is TRBJ2-5, with 14 bases aligning to TRBD2. The CDR3 spells CASSGGPGLAGEETQYF. For the CDR3, the DNA is TGTGCCAGCAGCGGGGGCCCGGGACTAGCGGGAGAAGAGACCCAGTACTTC.